This TCR beta chain emerged from a study of blood T cells in healthy people across ages. The use of a sample-barcoded 5' primer and a J-beta primer mix characterized a second PCR of roughly 6 to 12 cycles. TCRdb reprocessed the 5' RACE reads via MiXCR and lists one record per CDR3 protein. The sample holds about 1.5 million distinct CDR3 sequences, approximately 42% seen once. As regards this clonotype: Its antigen is currently unknown.

Study-level results: Both naive CD4+ cell counts and diversity were greater in long-lived donors than in aged donors.

This CDR3 contains 15 residues. V was clipped by 1 base and J by 2 bases, with 8 bases between them. CDR1 and CDR2 from the germline V gene are SEHNR and FQNEAQ (reference sequence). Sequenced material: blood. The sequence derives from a woman aged 18-29 years in good health. This chain uses TRBV7-9 with TRBJ1-4, with unresolved D. This CDR3 reads CASSLGAGTNEKLFF. The CDR3 bases are TGTGCCAGCAGCTTAGGAGCCGGCACTAATGAAAAACTGTTTTTT.